The source of this T cell receptor (beta chain) is a study of blood T cell repertoires in COVID-19 (dated by TCRdb to about 2020). Study-level background: Collaborator samples came from the United States, Italy and Spain and covered acute and convalescent phases of COVID-19. The sample metadata nearly always contained a de-identified subject ID, COVID-19 status, age in years and sex. The material from the prospective study consisted of cDNA or gDNA derived from T cells, B-cell-depleted T cells, or PBMCs. The dataset comprised deeply sampled blood TCRbeta repertoires from subjects exposed to, actively infected with, or recovered from COVID-19. The repertoires were released in a freely available public database intended as a resource for research on the immune response to SARS-CoV-2. HLA class I and class II types, where available, came from metadata supplied by the sample provider rather than from assay-based typing. The samples were drawn from the first 160 participants of the ongoing ImmuneRACE study and from 1,254 subjects provided by 6 global collaborators.

At one collaborating source in Seattle, patients were enrolled during active infection and were followed longitudinally through the course of disease. Collaborating institutions collected whole blood in K2EDTA tubes following their own protocols. For TCRbeta analysis, collaborators shipped samples as frozen whole blood, isolated PBMCs, or DNA extracted from either of those sample types. CDR1 and CDR2 (SQVTM, ANQGSEA) derive from the germline V gene. Trimming takes 6 bases off V and 3 bases off J; junction bases not matched to a gene: 7. Inclusive of the bounding cysteine and phenylalanine, the CDR3 is 13 residues long. Only the CDR3 part of the read is kept: 39 bases, read in frame from the first base. On this clone: The specificity of this receptor is unknown. One base away there is no much larger clone; base qualities are not given.

Overall results and qualifications from the work: The quantity of clinical and demographic metadata differed by source and by participant and was supplied without curation.

The immunoSEQ Assay, a bias-controlled multiplex PCR, was used to amplify TCRbeta CDR3 regions from genomic DNA. Turning to the authors' computational methods: The number of nucleated cells in each sample was estimated from the amplification of reference gene primers within the assay. Sequence reads were collapsed and filtered to measure the absolute abundance of every unique TCRbeta CDR3 rearrangement. For each sample, productive Simpson clonality was calculated as the square root of Simpson's diversity index across productive rearrangements. This immuneACCESS table, as held by TCRdb, lists in-frame sequences with V and J called but not all clones. Of the missing ones, under half trace to an unresolved V gene in checked studies; the others have no known cause. V, J and clone size are those of that table, while D and trimming were read from the DNA. Present in this sample are some 200,000 clones, about four fifths of which were seen just once. The top ten clones comprise roughly 7.8% of the sample.

The chain links TRBV29-1 with TRBJ2-7, with 8 bases matching TRBD1. The sequenced sample was peripheral blood. This TCR was sampled from a woman older than 75 with COVID-19, enrolled during active disease. In nucleotide form, the sequence is TGCAGCGTGCAAAACAGGGGGAACTACGAGCAGTACTTC. Protein translation: CSVQNRGNYEQYF.